These 18 T cell receptor beta chains were all obtained from the same sample, sequenced in a study of T cell responses to AZD1222 COVID-19 vaccine. TCRdb's table, derived via immunoSEQ multiplex PCR, lists solely in-frame clones and lacks some. The data hold about 130,000 clones, with 75% to 90% observed a single time. The sequencing used peripheral blood, collected on day 0 of AZD1222 vaccination. The origin of the receptors is an adult in good health.

This clone has a single count. The chain uses TRBV27 and TRBJ2-7; D is uncertain. Germline CDR1 reads MNHEY; CDR2 reads SMNVEV (reference sequence). V was clipped by 5 bases and J by 0 bases, with 8 bases between them. The CDR3 sequence is 13 residues long. The CDR3 DNA follows: TGTGCCAGCAGTCTCAGAGGCTCCTACGAGCAGTACTTC. This translates into CASSLRGSYEQYF.

V and J are TRBV9 and TRBJ2-5; 10 nucleotides line up with TRBD1. The CDR3 is 15 amino acids. Germline lookup yields CDR1 SGDLS and CDR2 YYNGEE. J gave up 4 bases and V 3 bases, and 6 bases lay outside the gene matches. The CDR3 coding sequence is TGTGCCAGCAGCGCGGGACAGGGGATCAGAGAGACCCAGTACTTC. It encodes CASSAGQGIRETQYF.

The chain is built from TRBV19 and TRBJ2-3; 13 bases match TRBD2. Germline V lookup: CDR1 LNHDA, CDR2 SQIVND (reference sequence). This CDR3 spans 17 amino acids. V shed 4 bases and J 0 bases; nucleotides not matched to a gene: 4. CDR3 sequence: CASSRTSGGTSTDTQYF. The CDR3 region has the DNA TGTGCCAGTAGTAGGACTAGCGGGGGTACTAGCACAGATACGCAGTATTTT.

V is TRBV3-1 (or the pseudogene TRBV3-2) and J is TRBJ2-7; TRBD2 aligns across 8 bases. Germline CDR1 LGHDT, CDR2 YNNKEL (reference sequence). V gave up 1 base and J gave up 4 bases; unmatched junction bases: 6. CDR3 length: 15 amino acids. CDR3 in DNA: TGTGCCAGCAGCCAAGGGCGGGGGGCCGGTTACGAGCAGTACTTC. It encodes CASSQGRGAGYEQYF.

This clone turned up a few times. The chain employs TRBV24-1 and TRBJ2-7; TRBD1 matches at 7 bases. Unmatched junction bases numbered 7, after V lost 3 bases and J lost 3 bases. The CDR3 has 15 residues. The V gene's germline CDR1 is KGHDR and CDR2 SFDVKD. This CDR3 reads CATSDPTGTDYEQYF. The CDR3 DNA sequence: TGTGCCACCAGTGATCCGACAGGGACAGACTACGAGCAGTACTTC.

The genes are TRBV12-5 and TRBJ2-5, with D possibly being TRBD2 (6 bases). This CDR3 region has 17 residues. Trimming stripped 0 bases from V and 2 bases from J, with 16 bases between. Per the germline V gene, CDR1 is LGHNT and CDR2 is FRNRAP. The DNA of the CDR3 is TGTGCTAGTGGTTTGGTCACAATTCCAGGAGGGCAAGAGACCCAGTACTTC. Protein sequence: CASGLVTIPGGQETQYF. The full variable domain, its missing parts supplied by reference TRBV12-5 and TRBJ2-5, is DARVTQTPRHKVTEMGQEVTMRCQPILGHNTVFWYRQTMMQGLELLAYFRNRAPLDDSGMPKDRFSAEMPDATLATLKIQPSEPRDSAVYFCASGLVTIPGGQETQYFGPGTRLLVL.

On this clone itself: An end of the junction does not agree with germline; a read error may underlie this. This sequence joins TRBV6-2 or TRBV6-3 and TRBJ1-5; the D gene is possibly TRBD1 (6 bases). This CDR3 region has 15 residues. From germline, CDR1 is MNHEY and CDR2 SVGEGT. CDR3 residues: CASSPRGAGKQPQHF. As DNA, the CDR3 is TGTGCCAGCAGCCCGAGGGGGGCAGGCAAACAGCCCCAGCATTTT.

The rearrangement joins TRBV7-9 to TRBJ1-4, with 7 bases aligning to TRBD1. Germline V CDR1 and CDR2: SEHNR, FQNEAQ (reference sequence). The CDR3 length is 17 residues. J was trimmed by 5 bases and V by 0 bases; bases with no gene match: 9. CDR3 in DNA: TGTGCCAGCAGCTTAGCAACAACAGGGGCTGGGAATGAAAAACTGTTTTTT. This sequence encodes CASSLATTGAGNEKLFF.

The V call is TRBV20-1, the J call TRBJ2-1; 7 positions match TRBD1. CDR1 DFQATT and CDR2 SNEGSKA come from the germline V gene (reference sequence). CDR3 length: 11 amino acids. Losses at the gene ends were 6 bases for V and 7 bases for J; bases not matched to a gene: 3. CDR3 residues: CSADRVNEQFF. CDR3 coding DNA: TGCAGTGCCGACAGGGTTAATGAGCAGTTCTTC.

CDR3 sequence: CASSPPSAGSYGYTF. CDR3 nucleotides: TGTGCCAGCAGTCCCCCCTCGGCGGGGAGCTATGGCTACACCTTC. This sequence joins TRBV28 and TRBJ1-2, with unresolved D. Per germline, CDR1 MDHEN and CDR2 SYDVKM. CDR3 length equals 15 residues. With 5 bases removed from V and 4 bases from J, the gap between germline ends came to 17 bases.

The chain employs TRBV6-5 and TRBJ2-3, with D tentatively TRBD2 (6 bases). V was clipped by 6 bases and J by 0 bases, with 13 bases between them. Germline CDR1 MNHEY, CDR2 SVGAGI. The CDR3 totals 15 residues. CDR3 residues: CASSYSGSSTDTQYF. CDR3 sequence (DNA): TGTGCCAGCAGCTATAGCGGATCTAGCACAGATACGCAGTATTTT.

The chain carries TRBV2 and TRBJ1-3; no clear D gene. The CDR3 runs 12 residues. The germline gives CDR1 SNHLY, CDR2 FYNNEI. Trimming stripped 6 bases from V and 4 bases from J, with 7 bases between. CDR3 sequence: CASRQSGNTIYF. As DNA, the CDR3 is TGTGCCAGCAGGCAGTCCGGAAACACCATATATTTT. Filled out from reference TRBV2 and TRBJ1-3, the complete variable domain reads EPEVTQTPSHQVTQMGQEVILRCVPISNHLYFYWYRQILGQKVEFLVSFYNNEISEKSEIFDDQFSVERPDGSNFTLKIRSTKLEDSAMYFCASRQSGNTIYFGEGSWLTVV.

V usage is TRBV2 and J usage is TRBJ2-5, with 8 bases fitting TRBD1. The CDR3 covers 15 residues. Losses at the gene ends were 4 bases for V and 4 bases for J; bases not matched to a gene: 8. Germline lookup yields CDR1 SNHLY and CDR2 FYNNEI. CDR3 residues: CASSATSDRGETQYF. The CDR3, as DNA: TGTGCCAGCAGTGCTACCTCCGACAGGGGAGAGACCCAGTACTTC.

The chain couples TRBV7-2 to TRBJ1-1; 7 bases fit TRBD1. CDR3 length: 14 residues. The germline V gene has CDR1 SGHTA and CDR2 FQGNSA. The trim removed 5 bases at V and 1 base at J, leaving 4 bases unmatched. The CDR3 region is CASSPRTGNTEAFF. CDR3 in DNA: TGTGCCAGCAGCCCCCGGACAGGGAACACTGAAGCTTTCTTT.

The genes are TRBV25-1 and TRBJ2-5; 9 bases line up with TRBD1. The length of the CDR3 is 16 residues. Germline V lookup: CDR1 MGHDK, CDR2 SYGVNS. With V trimmed by 5 bases and J by 2 bases, 9 bases remained unmatched. The DNA of the CDR3 is TGTGCCAGCAGTCGGGCCGTGGACAGGGGACAAGAGACCCAGTACTTC. This gives the protein CASSRAVDRGQETQYF. The full variable domain, its missing parts supplied by reference TRBV25-1 and TRBJ2-5, is EADIYQTPRYLVIGTGKKITLECSQTMGHDKMYWYQQDPGMELHLIHYSYGVNSTEKGDLSSESTVSRIRTEHFPLTLESARPSHTSQYLCASSRAVDRGQETQYFGPGTRLLVL.

This clone has only one observation. Compared with germline, one end of the junction differs, possibly owing to a read error. The chain joins TRBV19 to TRBJ2-5; the D gene could be TRBD1 or TRBD2 (5 bases each). The germline V gene has CDR1 LNHDA and CDR2 SQIVND (reference sequence). The CDR3 is made up of 12 amino acids. Written as DNA, the CDR3 is TGTGCCAGTAGTATTATCTCGGGACCCCCTCACTTC. Amino acids: CASSIISGPPHF.

This clone was counted only a few times. This chain links TRBV5-1 with TRBJ2-7, with D maybe TRBD1 (6 bases). The CDR3 spans 15 residues. Germline V gene lookup returns CDR1 SGHRS and CDR2 YFSETQ. The V and J ends lost 3 bases and 2 bases respectively, with 15 bases between them. CDR3 sequence: CASSSRPTGAYEQYF. DNA for the CDR3: TGCGCCAGCAGCTCCAGGCCGACAGGAGCCTACGAGCAGTACTTC.

In its sample, this clone was seen once. V is TRBV5-3 and J is TRBJ1-5; no firm D call. TRBV5-3 is reported as an ORF; its role is uncertain. Trimming stripped 4 bases from V and 0 bases from J, with 14 bases between. CDR3 length: 16 amino acids. The CDR3 DNA follows: TGTGCCAGAAGCCCGAACTTCTTACATAGCAATCAGCCCCAGCATTTT. It specifies CARSPNFLHSNQPQHF.